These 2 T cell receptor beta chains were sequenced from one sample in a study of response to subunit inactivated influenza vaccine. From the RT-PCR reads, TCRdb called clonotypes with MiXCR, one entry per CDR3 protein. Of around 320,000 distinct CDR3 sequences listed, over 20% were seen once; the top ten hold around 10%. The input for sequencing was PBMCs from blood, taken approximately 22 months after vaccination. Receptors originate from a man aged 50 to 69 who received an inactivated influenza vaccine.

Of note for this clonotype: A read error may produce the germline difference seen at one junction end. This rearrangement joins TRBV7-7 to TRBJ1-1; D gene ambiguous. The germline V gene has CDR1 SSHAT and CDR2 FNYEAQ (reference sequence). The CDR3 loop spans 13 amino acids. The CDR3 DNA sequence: TGTGCTAGCAGCCCCGGAGGTCTCACTGAAGCTTTCTTT. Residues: CASSPGGLTEAFF. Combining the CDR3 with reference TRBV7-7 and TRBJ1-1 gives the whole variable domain GAGVSQSPRYKVTKRGQDVTLRCDPISSHATLYWYQQALGQGPEFLTYFNYEAQPDKSGLPSDRFSAERPEGSISTLTIQRTEQRDSAMYRCASSPGGLTEAFFGQGTRLTVV.

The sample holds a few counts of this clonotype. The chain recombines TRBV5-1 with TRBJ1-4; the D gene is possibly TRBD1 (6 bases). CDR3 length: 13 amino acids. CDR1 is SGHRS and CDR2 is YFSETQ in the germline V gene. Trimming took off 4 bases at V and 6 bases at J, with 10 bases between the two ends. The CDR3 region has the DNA TGCGCCAGCAGCGGGGGCCCTTATGAAAAACTGTTTTTT. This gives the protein CASSGGPYEKLFF.